Detailed here is one T cell receptor beta chain. Its cognate antigen is unknown. The data derive from a study of cytomegalovirus exposure and HLA in healthy donors. Study results and limitations: Investigators reported around 150 TCR beta chains as tied to cytomegalovirus. In a later analysis, first-cohort TCR clusters were found to tend to co-occur in the approximately 120 validation repertoires.

The donors were in the roughly 120-subject validation cohort; that cohort was separate from the roughly 660-subject first cohort. Assay used: immunoSEQ multiplex PCR; TCRdb lists only in-frame clones, some missing. The data show about 140,000 clones, roughly nine tenths seen once. The sequencing sample was made of PBMCs. The sequence derives from a man between 18 and 35 years old in good health and CMV-seronegative.

The CDR3 reads CASSLGGPYGYTF. CDR3 coding DNA: TGCGCCAGCAGCTTGGGGGGGCCATATGGCTACACCTTC. The rearrangement uses TRBV5-1 and TRBJ1-2, with TRBD1 as a possible D gene (6 bases). CDR3 size: 13 residues. The germline gives CDR1 SGHRS, CDR2 YFSETQ. The V end lost 0 bases, the J end lost 5 bases, and 8 bases lay between the germline ends.